This entry features one T cell receptor (beta chain) sequence. Antigen: not known. V was shortened by 4 bases and J by 0 bases, with 14 bases between the two germline ends. The CDR3 has 16 amino acids. Germline CDR1 MNHNS, CDR2 SASEGT. The record originates from a study of CD4 T cells in relation to SARS-CoV-2 and coronaviruses. Study background: After roughly ten days of antigen culture, PBMC TCR beta CDR3s were sequenced. Controls used an HIV-1 Nef peptide pool or no peptide. Study conclusions and caveats: Compared with monoreactive clones, crossreactive clones showed significantly weaker SARS-CoV-2 expansion.

The table came from immunoSEQ multiplex PCR; TCRdb's copy has only in-frame clones and leaves some out. Altogether 21,000 or so clones are present, over 65% being singletons, with the ten largest covering over 25%. Unexposed donor CD4+ T cells date from about 2011-2018, before the COVID-19 pandemic. Isolation of CD4+ T cells took place after less than 11 days in culture. As cell numbers allowed, unexposed-donor CD4+ T cells faced SARS-CoV-2 S/N and four cold-coronavirus spikes. V gene TRBV6-1 combines with J gene TRBJ2-3; TRBD2 might be the D (5 bases). The sequenced material came from CD4+ T cells from PBMCs, cultured in vitro. The clonotype was recovered from a human donor in good health. The chain's CDR3 is CASSARAASSTDTQYF. CDR3 nucleotide sequence: TGTGCCAGCAGTGCCAGAGCGGCCTCTAGCACAGATACGCAGTATTTT.